This TCR beta chain was identified in a study of human T cells and chemical hapten exposure. Study context: Patch tests put 0.01% DPC on the upper back, read at 6 days. Alopecia universalis, totalis or areata was present in patients who were mostly female. Study-level findings and limits: Expanded TCRs grouped into significantly more large CDR3 similarity clusters than controls produced.

This clonotype was seen ten or more times. The antigen is unknown. The CDR3 spans 16 residues. The germline V gene encodes CDR1 GTSNPN and CDR2 SVGIG (reference sequence). Trimming pared 0 bases from V and 2 bases from J, leaving 14 bases between. The time point: patch test 1, 2 weeks after DPC sensitization. Treatment reported: therapeutic diphenylcyclopropenone sensitization with weekly scalp DPC. TCRdb fed the RACE reads into MiXCR, producing one record per CDR3 protein. The table includes fewer than 500,000 distinct CDR3 sequences, around 5% detected once. The chain links TRBV30 to TRBJ1-3; D unclear. This TCR came from a woman aged 45-65 years with alopecia areata. Some clones in this sample may be carry-over from other donors' samples. The material was whole blood, obtained in connection with sensitization to the hapten diphenylcyclopropenone (DPC). The CDR3 DNA follows: TGTGCCTGGAGTGTACAAGGCGGCCTGACTGGAAACACCATATATTTT. Protein product: CAWSVQGGLTGNTIYF. The variable domain in full, completed from reference TRBV30 and TRBJ1-3, reads SQTIHQWPATLVQPVGSPLSLECTVEGTSNPNLYWYRQAAGRGLQLLFYSVGIGQISSEVPQNLSASRPQDRQFILSSKKLLLSDSGFYLCAWSVQGGLTGNTIYFGEGSWLTVV.